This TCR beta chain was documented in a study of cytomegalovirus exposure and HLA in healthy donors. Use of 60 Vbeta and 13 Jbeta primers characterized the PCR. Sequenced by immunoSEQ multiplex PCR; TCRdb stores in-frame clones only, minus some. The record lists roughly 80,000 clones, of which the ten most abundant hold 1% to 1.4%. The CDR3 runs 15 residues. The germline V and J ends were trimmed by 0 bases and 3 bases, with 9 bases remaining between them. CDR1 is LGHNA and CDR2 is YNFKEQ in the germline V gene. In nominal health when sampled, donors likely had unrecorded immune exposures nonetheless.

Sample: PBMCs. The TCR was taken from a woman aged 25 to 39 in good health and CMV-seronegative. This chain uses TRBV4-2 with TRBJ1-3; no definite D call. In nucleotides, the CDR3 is TGTGCCAGCAGCCAAGAAAGCGGGAATGGAAACACCATATATTTT. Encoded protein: CASSQESGNGNTIYF.